Only a few counts were recorded for the clone carrying this T cell receptor (beta chain). Its target is not known. Construction of the TCR beta libraries employed iRepertoire HTBI primers in conjunction with Arm-PCR of CDR3 regions. TCRdb reanalysed the multiplex PCR reads using MiXCR and keeps one entry per CDR3 protein. The sample includes about 460,000 distinct CDR3 sequences, about 14% seen only once; the top ten take approximately 17%. Time point meaning: newly diagnosed GD, antithyroid drugs for less than 3 months. RNA from PBMCs was the source of the TCR library. This sample is drawn from a study of regulatory T cells in long-lasting Graves disease. Overall study results and limits: The study found TRBV28, TRBJ1-2 and TRBJ2-5 favored in persistent disease.

With 2 bases clipped from V and 4 bases from J, the junction kept 7 bases outside the gene matches. This CDR3 region has 16 residues. From germline, CDR1 is MNHEY and CDR2 SMNVEV (reference sequence). The data also belong to a second study, concerning T cells in Graves' hyperthyroidism and ophthalmopathy.

The material sequenced was peripheral blood mononuclear cells (PBMCs), taken at new diagnosis, from a patient treated with antithyroid drugs. This chain uses TRBV27 with TRBJ2-7; 11 positions agree with TRBD2. This receptor was obtained from a woman in her fifties or sixties with Graves disease. The CDR3 region is CASSLTGTSGGYEQYF. The CDR3 DNA is TGTGCCAGCAGTTTAACGGGAACTAGCGGGGGATACGAGCAGTACTTC.